A single sample is the source of the 12 T cell receptor beta chains below, sequenced in a study of T cell responses to AZD1222 COVID-19 vaccine. TCRdb's table, derived via immunoSEQ multiplex PCR, lists solely in-frame clones and lacks some. The sample contains about 150,000 clones, 87% of which appear only once. The source was peripheral blood, collected on day 0 of AZD1222 vaccination. These receptors originate from an adult in good health.

The chain has TRBV6-5 and TRBJ1-3; D uncertain. The germline V and J ends were trimmed by 10 bases and 0 bases, with 10 bases remaining between them. The CDR3 spans 13 residues. Germline V lookup: CDR1 MNHEY, CDR2 SVGAGI. The CDR3 loop is CATKTSSGNTIYF. The CDR3 DNA follows: TGTGCCACCAAGACAAGCTCTGGAAACACCATATATTTT.

The table lists this clone with a count of one. The chain recombines TRBV6-5 with TRBJ2-7, with unresolved D. CDR1 and CDR2 (germline): MNHEY, SVGAGI. The CDR3 runs 12 residues. Trimming shortened V by 8 bases and J by 1 base, and 9 bases separated the two germline ends. The CDR3 loop is CASDTRSYEQYF. As DNA, the CDR3 is TGTGCCAGCGACACCCGTTCCTACGAGCAGTACTTC.

The rearrangement uses TRBV29-1 and TRBJ1-1, with a weak D call TRBD1 (6 bases). Germline loops: CDR1 SQVTM, CDR2 ANQGSEA. Trimming left V 5 bases short and J 0 bases short, with 10 bases between. This CDR3 is 13 amino acids long. CDR3 bases: TGCAGCGTTCTTGGGGGCATGAACACTGAAGCTTTCTTT. Translation gives CSVLGGMNTEAFF. The variable domain in full, with the rest retrieved from reference TRBV29-1 and TRBJ1-1, is SAVISQKPSRDICQRGTSLTIQCQVDSQVTMMFWYRQQPGQSLTLIATANQGSEATYESGFVIDKFPISRPNLTFSTLTVSNMSPEDSSIYLCSVLGGMNTEAFFGQGTRLTVV.

The chain joins TRBV4-1 to TRBJ1-1, with D hard to call. The germline V gene has CDR1 MGHRA and CDR2 YSYEKL. This CDR3 comprises 16 residues. V was cut by 1 base and J by 2 bases, with 14 bases left in between. The CDR3 loop is CASSQVKNSPNTEAFF. In DNA, the CDR3 is TGCGCCAGCAGCCAAGTAAAGAACAGCCCCAACACTGAAGCTTTCTTT.

The J gene is TRBJ2-1, the V gene TRBV5-8; the match to TRBD1 covers 7 bases. CDR1 SGHTS and CDR2 YDEGEE come from the germline V gene. The CDR3 length is 15 residues. V shed 1 base, J shed 1 base, and the junction held 2 bases outside the gene matches. CDR3 nucleotides: TGTGCCAGCAGCTTGAAGGGACAGTCCTACAATGAGCAGTTCTTC. Encoded protein: CASSLKGQSYNEQFF.

V is TRBV5-1 and J is TRBJ1-1; TRBD1 matches 7 bases. Unmatched junction bases numbered 4, after V lost 7 bases and J lost 1 base. The CDR3 has 13 amino acids. CDR1 and CDR2 from the germline V gene are SGHRS and YFSETQ. The CDR3 nucleotides read TGCGCCAGCGCCCGGACAGGGAACACTGAAGCTTTCTTT. It codes for CASARTGNTEAFF.

Points on this clone: This CDR3 is also generated by other DNA sequences in the sample. The rearrangement uses TRBV3-1 (or the pseudogene TRBV3-2) and TRBJ2-1; D unresolved. V lost 1 base, J lost 5 bases, and 6 bases lay in between. Germline V CDR1 and CDR2: LGHDT, YNNKEL (reference sequence). The CDR3 consists of 13 residues. CDR3 bases: TGTGCCAGCAGCCAAGTCCCCAACAATGAGCAGTTCTTC. The encoded protein is CASSQVPNNEQFF.

This chain joins TRBV9 and TRBJ2-1, with a tentative D call TRBD1 (5 bases). CDR1 and CDR2 from the germline V gene are SGDLS and YYNGEE. The CDR3 length is 16 residues. The V gene lost 1 base and the J gene lost 0 bases, with 11 bases spanning the gap. The CDR3: CASSVMGRASYNEQFF. CDR3 DNA: TGTGCCAGCAGCGTAATGGGCAGGGCCTCCTACAATGAGCAGTTCTTC.

The rearrangement uses TRBV4-1 and TRBJ1-2; TRBD1 matches 7 bases. V lost 0 bases to trimming and J lost 2 bases; unmatched junction nucleotides: 9. The CDR3 runs to 17 residues. Germline V gives CDR1 MGHRA, CDR2 YSYEKL. The CDR3 reads CASSQEGRGPSNYGYTF. CDR3 DNA sequence: TGCGCCAGCAGCCAAGAGGGAAGGGGGCCGAGCAACTATGGCTACACCTTC.

The chain couples TRBV2 to TRBJ2-2; D is ambiguous. The CDR3 has 14 residues. Trimming stripped 2 bases from V and 4 bases from J, with 8 bases between. Germline CDR1 and CDR2: SNHLY and FYNNEI. CDR3 residues: CASSERLRTGELFF. The CDR3 DNA sequence: TGTGCCAGCAGTGAAAGGCTACGCACCGGGGAGCTGTTTTTT.

The V gene is TRBV28, the J gene TRBJ2-1; D unclear. With 4 bases removed from V and 6 bases from J, the gap between germline ends came to 13 bases. This CDR3 has 14 residues. Germline V gene data show CDR1 as MDHEN and CDR2 as SYDVKM. The CDR3 is CASSSRKPPNEQFF. The DNA for the CDR3 is TGTGCCAGCAGTTCACGGAAGCCTCCCAATGAGCAGTTCTTC.

This clone was seen just once. The chain employs TRBV6-5 and TRBJ2-3, with D maybe TRBD2 (5 bases). Germline values: CDR1 MNHEY, CDR2 SVGAGI. V lost 2 bases to trimming and J lost 4 bases, with 16 bases between them. The CDR3 contains 16 residues. The CDR3 loop is CASSYAGGPGADTQYF. The CDR3 DNA reads as TGTGCCAGCAGTTACGCTGGAGGCCCTGGGGCAGATACGCAGTATTTT.